These 6 T cell receptor beta chains share one sample of origin, sequenced in a study of blood T cell repertoires in COVID-19 (TCRdb year 2020). The library relied on the immunoSEQ multiplex PCR assay. This immuneACCESS table, as held by TCRdb, lists in-frame sequences with V and J called but not all clones. Of the missing ones, under half trace to an unresolved V gene in checked studies; the others have no known cause. In all, the sample holds around 260,000 clones, and around nine tenths of those were seen once. The ten largest clones take up about 10% of the sample. Sequencing was performed on peripheral blood. The receptors shown here come from a man aged 40-50 years who had recovered from COVID-19.

The V and J genes are TRBV19 and TRBJ2-7, with D tentatively TRBD2 (5 bases). The V gene's germline CDR1 is LNHDA and CDR2 SQIVND (reference sequence). V lost 2 bases and J 3 bases, leaving 8 bases between the germline ends. The length of the CDR3 is 13 residues. For the CDR3, the DNA is TGTGCCAGTAGTATAAGACGGGACTACGAGCAGTACTTC. Translation: CASSIRRDYEQYF.

V is TRBV4-1 and J is TRBJ1-2, with TRBD1 identical over 7 bases. Germline CDR1 is MGHRA and CDR2 is YSYEKL. After removal of 0 bases from V and 6 bases from J, the junction contained 4 bases not matched to a gene. The CDR3 runs 14 residues. CDR3 DNA: TGCGCCAGCAGCCAAGACGGGACAGCACATGGCTACACCTTC. As protein: CASSQDGTAHGYTF.

CDR3 DNA: TGTGCCAGCAGTTACGTCGGGGGGTTTGGCGGCTACACCTTC. Residues: CASSYVGGFGGYTF. The chain has TRBV6-5 and TRBJ1-2; D perhaps matches TRBD1 (5 bases). Per the germline V gene, CDR1 is MNHEY and CDR2 is SVGAGI. The CDR3 spans 14 residues. Trimming took off 2 bases at V and 8 bases at J, with 15 bases between the two ends.

This chain uses TRBV20-1 with TRBJ1-1, with 8 positions matching TRBD1. The ends lost 3 bases at V and 3 bases at J; junction bases unmatched: 12. The CDR3 has 16 amino acids. Germline V gene data show CDR1 as DFQATT and CDR2 as SNEGSKA (reference sequence). CDR3 in amino acids: CSASAQGAPKHTEAFF. The CDR3 DNA sequence: TGCAGTGCTAGTGCCCAGGGGGCTCCCAAGCACACTGAAGCTTTCTTT.

The V and J genes are TRBV3-1 (or the pseudogene TRBV3-2) and TRBJ2-7; no firm D call. Deletions cut 5 bases from V and 6 bases from J, with 11 bases between. CDR1 is LGHDT and CDR2 is YNNKEL in the germline V gene (reference sequence). The CDR3 sequence is 12 residues long. CDR3 nucleotide sequence: TGTGCCAGCAGCTCGATGGCCTCCGAGCAGTACTTC. This encodes CASSSMASEQYF.

The chain is built from TRBV25-1 and TRBJ1-1, with D possibly being TRBD1 (6 bases). Germline CDR1 reads MGHDK; CDR2 reads SYGVNS. The CDR3 has 12 amino acids. V gave up 4 bases and J gave up 9 bases, with 12 bases separating them. The CDR3 loop reads CASSVSGTKAFF. In DNA form, the CDR3 reads TGTGCCAGCAGTGTTTCGGGGACAAAAGCTTTCTTT. Full variable domain (rest looked up from reference TRBV25-1 and TRBJ1-1): EADIYQTPRYLVIGTGKKITLECSQTMGHDKMYWYQQDPGMELHLIHYSYGVNSTEKGDLSSESTVSRIRTEHFPLTLESARPSHTSQYLCASSVSGTKAFFGQGTRLTVV.